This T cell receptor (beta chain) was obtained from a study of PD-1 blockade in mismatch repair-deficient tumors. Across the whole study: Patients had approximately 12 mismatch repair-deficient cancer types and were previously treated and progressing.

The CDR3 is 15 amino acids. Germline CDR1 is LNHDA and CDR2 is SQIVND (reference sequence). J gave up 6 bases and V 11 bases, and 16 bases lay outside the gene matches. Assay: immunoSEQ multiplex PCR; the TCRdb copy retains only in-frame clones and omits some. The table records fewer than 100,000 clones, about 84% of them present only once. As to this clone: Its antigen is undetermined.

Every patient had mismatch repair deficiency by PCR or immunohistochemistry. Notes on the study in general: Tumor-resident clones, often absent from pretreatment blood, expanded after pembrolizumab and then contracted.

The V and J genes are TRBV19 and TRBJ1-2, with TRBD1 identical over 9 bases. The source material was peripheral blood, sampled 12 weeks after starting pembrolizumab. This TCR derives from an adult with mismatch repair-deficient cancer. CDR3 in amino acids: CASKGDRELFNGYTF. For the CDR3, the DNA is TGTGCCTCTAAGGGGGACAGGGAATTATTCAATGGCTACACCTTC.